The 26 T cell receptor beta chains presented below share a single source sample, sequenced in a study of T cells in Graves' hyperthyroidism and ophthalmopathy. Amplification of TCR beta CDR3 regions was performed using RNA transcripts as template. Primed by the HTBI set, a first-round RT-PCR was run on the TCR CDR3. TCRdb re-derived calls from the multiplex PCR reads in MiXCR, one entry per CDR3 protein. This table has 400,000 to 500,000 distinct CDR3 sequences, 14% to 15% appearing once. Sequenced material: blood. The receptors originated from a man in his late teens or twenties with Graves' ophthalmopathy.

The rearrangement uses TRBV5-1 and TRBJ1-3; D is uncertain. The CDR3 is made up of 15 amino acids. The germline V gene encodes CDR1 SGHRS and CDR2 YFSETQ. V was shortened by 0 bases and J by 2 bases, with 9 bases between the two germline ends. CDR3 region: CASSLGAGAGNTIYF. The CDR3 coding sequence is TGCGCCAGCAGCTTGGGAGCAGGCGCTGGAAACACCATATATTTT.

This clonotype was found many times. The rearrangement uses TRBV7-9 and TRBJ2-5, with 11 bases identical to TRBD1. Germline trimming cut 10 bases from V and 3 bases from J; bases unmatched to any gene: 1. From germline, CDR1 is SEHNR and CDR2 FQNEAQ (reference sequence). The CDR3 runs 12 residues. CDR3 coding DNA: TGTGCCATGGGACAGGGGGAAGAGACCCAGTACTTC. Its protein is CAMGQGEETQYF.

The table lists this clonotype with many counts. This sequence joins TRBV10-3 and TRBJ1-1; no clear D. This CDR3 has 16 amino acids. Trimming cost V 0 bases and J 1 base, with 12 bases left between them. The germline gives CDR1 ENHRY, CDR2 SYGVKD. The chain's CDR3 is CAISESWGVSNTEAFF. In DNA, the CDR3 is TGTGCCATCAGTGAGTCGTGGGGAGTTTCGAACACTGAAGCTTTCTTT.

In regard to this clonotype: A read error may explain this, as a much larger clone is one base away. V gene TRBV11-2 combines with J gene TRBJ1-3; no reliable D call. The CDR3 extends over 13 amino acids. Germline-derived CDR1 and CDR2 are SGHAT and FQNNGV. The CDR3 DNA sequence: TGTGCCAGCAGCTTAGAGTCTGGAAACGCCATATATTTT. Its protein is CASSLESGNAIYF.

The rearrangement uses TRBV25-1 and TRBJ2-7; 10 nucleotides align to TRBD1. V shed 6 bases, J shed 2 bases, and the junction held 4 bases outside the gene matches. Germline CDR1 reads MGHDK; CDR2 reads SYGVNS. CDR3 length: 14 amino acids. CDR3 region: CASRGQGLTYEQYF. In DNA, the CDR3 is TGTGCCAGCAGGGGACAGGGGCTTACCTACGAGCAGTACTTC.

CDR3 coding DNA: TGTGCCAGCAGCTATGGACTAGCGGGAGTCTACGAGCAGTACTTC. This translates into CASSYGLAGVYEQYF. The chain uses TRBV14 and TRBJ2-7; 13 bases agree with TRBD2. Germline assignment: CDR1 SGHDN and CDR2 FVKESK. Unmatched junction bases numbered 4, after V lost 5 bases and J lost 3 bases. This CDR3 spans 15 amino acids.

The rearrangement links TRBV5-1 to TRBJ1-2, with D unclear. Germline V gene data show CDR1 as SGHRS and CDR2 as YFSETQ. V lost 3 bases and J 6 bases, leaving 18 bases between the germline ends. The CDR3 totals 15 residues. The CDR3 loop is CASSWTTGPVDGYTF. The CDR3, as DNA: TGCGCCAGCAGCTGGACGACCGGGCCGGTTGATGGCTACACCTTC.

The chain carries TRBV7-9 and TRBJ2-3; 14 nucleotides line up with TRBD2. The CDR3 extends over 16 amino acids. In germline, CDR1 is SEHNR, CDR2 FQNEAQ (reference sequence). V lost 6 bases to trimming and J lost 4 bases; unmatched junction nucleotides: 6. In DNA, the CDR3 is TGTGCCAGCAGGTTGACTAGCGGGGGGGTAGCAGATACGCAGTATTTT. Amino acids: CASRLTSGGVADTQYF.

This clonotype was recorded at least ten times. The rearrangement links TRBV11-2 to TRBJ2-7; D unresolved. The CDR3 is 14 residues long. With 2 bases removed from V and 2 bases from J, the gap between germline ends came to 10 bases. The germline gives CDR1 SGHAT, CDR2 FQNNGV. As DNA, the CDR3 is TGTGCCAGCAGCTTAATCAAGAGACCCTACGAGCAGTACTTC. Translation gives CASSLIKRPYEQYF.

The chain carries TRBV5-1 and TRBJ2-5, with 9 bases aligning to TRBD1. The J segment lost 4 bases and the V segment lost 0 bases, leaving 4 bases of the junction unmatched. The CDR3 extends over 15 amino acids. From germline, CDR1 is SGHRS and CDR2 YFSETQ. The CDR3 DNA follows: TGCGCCAGCAGCTTGGAGACAGGGGGGGGAGAGACCCAGTACTTC. Amino acids: CASSLETGGGETQYF.

This clonotype was detected a few times. The gene calls are TRBV6-1 and TRBJ2-6, with 9 positions matching TRBD1. Germline trimming cut 6 bases from V and 1 base from J; bases unmatched to any gene: 16. The CDR3 is 20 amino acids. Germline V gene data show CDR1 as MNHNS and CDR2 as SASEGT. This CDR3 is CASRTPFRTGTGSGANVLTF. The CDR3 nucleotides read TGTGCCAGCAGAACACCTTTTAGGACCGGGACAGGGTCTGGGGCCAACGTCCTGACTTTC.

This clonotype was counted at least ten times. This chain uses TRBV3-1 with TRBJ1-5; the D gene is possibly TRBD1 (5 bases). The germline gives CDR1 LGHDT, CDR2 YNNKEL (reference sequence). V was cut by 0 bases and J by 0 bases, with 12 bases left in between. CDR3 length: 17 amino acids. CDR3 DNA sequence: TGTGCCAGCAGCCAAGACGGGGGTATCGGTAGCAATCAGCCCCAGCATTTT. It specifies CASSQDGGIGSNQPQHF.

This chain links TRBV7-9 with TRBJ1-2; D remains ambiguous. The CDR3 is 14 amino acids. CDR1 is SEHNR and CDR2 is FQNEAQ in the germline V gene (reference sequence). V was pared by 5 bases and J by 5 bases, with 15 bases between. In DNA form, the CDR3 reads TGTGCCAGCAGCCCCCCAGCCTTTCAGTATGGCTACACCTTC. It specifies CASSPPAFQYGYTF.

This clonotype was observed at least ten times. V and J are TRBV30 and TRBJ1-1; TRBD1 is a possible D gene (6 bases). The CDR3 spans 12 residues. CDR1 is GTSNPN, CDR2 SVGIG, per germline (reference sequence). Trimming took off 7 bases at V and 0 bases at J, with 9 bases between the two ends. CDR3 protein: CAYGQLNTEAFF. CDR3 DNA sequence: TGTGCCTACGGACAGTTGAACACTGAAGCTTTCTTT.

Many counts were recorded for this clonotype. The V and J genes are TRBV27 and TRBJ1-5, with TRBD1 as a possible D gene (5 bases). V lost 6 bases to trimming and J lost 2 bases, with 17 bases between them. CDR3 length equals 16 residues. CDR1 and CDR2 from the germline V gene are MNHEY and SMNVEV (reference sequence). The CDR3 loop reads CASREQGGVGNQPQHF. The CDR3 DNA follows: TGTGCCAGCAGGGAGCAGGGTGGGGTTGGCAATCAGCCCCAGCATTTT.

This clonotype was seen a few times. This chain links TRBV29-1 with TRBJ2-2, with 7 bases that match TRBD1. The CDR3 sequence is 14 residues long. V shed 7 bases, J shed 6 bases, and the junction held 11 bases outside the gene matches. Per germline, CDR1 SQVTM and CDR2 ANQGSEA. The CDR3 loop is CSAQTGLTPGELFF. As DNA, the CDR3 is TGCAGCGCCCAGACAGGGTTAACCCCCGGGGAGCTGTTTTTT.

This clonotype has at least ten counts. The chain recombines TRBV7-2 with TRBJ2-7; 11 bases align to TRBD2. J gave up 4 bases and V 1 base, and 3 bases lay outside the gene matches. Germline V gene sequence: CDR1 SGHTA, CDR2 FQGNSA. The length of the CDR3 is 15 residues. This CDR3 is CASSLDTSGGYEQYF. The CDR3 bases are TGTGCCAGCAGCTTAGATACTAGCGGGGGTTACGAGCAGTACTTC.

This clonotype has at least ten counts. This chain joins TRBV7-9 and TRBJ1-2; D unclear. The germline V gene has CDR1 SEHNR and CDR2 FQNEAQ (reference sequence). The CDR3 is 15 amino acids. Trimming removed 5 bases from V and 1 base from J, with 14 bases in between. CDR3: CASSARAQSNYGYTF. The CDR3, as DNA: TGTGCCAGCAGCGCCCGGGCCCAGAGTAACTATGGCTACACCTTC.

This clonotype was detected ten times or more. The chain joins TRBV2 to TRBJ2-4; 9 bases agree with TRBD1. V was pared by 6 bases and J by 5 bases, with 2 bases of the junction left unmatched. CDR3 length: 13 amino acids. Germline values: CDR1 SNHLY, CDR2 FYNNEI. The CDR3 bases are TGTGCCAGCAGAGGGACAGGGCAAAACATTCAGTACTTC. Translation gives CASRGTGQNIQYF.

This clonotype came up many times. The chain employs TRBV12-3 or TRBV12-4 and TRBJ2-5; 12 nucleotides align to TRBD2. The CDR3 is 15 residues long. Germline trimming cut 4 bases from V and 4 bases from J; bases unmatched to any gene: 4. CDR3 coding DNA: TGTGCCAGCAGTTATGGACTAGCGGGGACAGAGACCCAGTACTTC. This gives the protein CASSYGLAGTETQYF.

This clonotype was counted many times. The chain couples TRBV2 to TRBJ2-2, with a tentative D call TRBD2 (6 bases). Germline loops: CDR1 SNHLY, CDR2 FYNNEI. Trimming cost V 7 bases and J 2 bases, with 8 bases left between them. The CDR3 loop spans 13 amino acids. CDR3 coding DNA: TGTGCCAGCACGGGGACTAACACCGGGGAGCTGTTTTTT. Amino acid sequence: CASTGTNTGELFF.

The chain is built from TRBV24-1 and TRBJ2-2; TRBD2 might be the D (5 bases). Germline CDR1 and CDR2: KGHDR and SFDVKD. V shed 0 bases and J shed 0 bases, with 7 bases lying between them. There are 16 residues in the CDR3. The CDR3 DNA reads TGTGCCACCAGTGATTTGTCTAGCCCGAACACCGGGGAGCTGTTTTTT. Translated: CATSDLSSPNTGELFF.

This clonotype has just a few counts. V and J are TRBV3-1 and TRBJ2-2; D may match TRBD1 or TRBD2 (5 bases each). This CDR3 is 16 amino acids long. The V gene's germline CDR1 is LGHDT and CDR2 YNNKEL (reference sequence). The ends were cut back, 2 bases at V and 2 bases at J, with 12 bases in the middle. The CDR3, as DNA: TGTGCCAGCAGCCAAACCGGGACCATAAACACCGGGGAGCTGTTTTTT. This codes for CASSQTGTINTGELFF.

This clonotype was recorded at least ten times. The chain combines TRBV27 with TRBJ1-2; maybe TRBD1 (6 bases). From germline, CDR1 is MNHEY and CDR2 SMNVEV (reference sequence). With 4 bases removed from V and 2 bases from J, the gap between germline ends came to 8 bases. The length of the CDR3 is 13 residues. The CDR3 loop is CASSWGQNYGYTF. The CDR3, as DNA: TGTGCCAGCAGTTGGGGGCAGAACTATGGCTACACCTTC.

This clonotype was recorded many times. The V call is TRBV7-2, the J call TRBJ2-7, with D uncertain. The CDR3 is made up of 14 amino acids. The V end was cut by 2 bases, the J end by 4 bases, with 12 bases between. Germline values: CDR1 SGHTA, CDR2 FQGNSA. The CDR3 loop reads CASSLRAELYEQYF. Written as DNA, the CDR3 is TGTGCCAGCAGCTTACGTGCAGAGCTTTACGAGCAGTACTTC.

The V gene is TRBV12-3 or TRBV12-4, the J gene TRBJ2-1, with 10 nucleotides matching TRBD2. CDR3 length: 15 amino acids. Trimming at V came to 4 bases and at J to 7 bases, leaving 7 bases not matched to a gene. CDR3 bases: TGTGCCAGCAGTTCCCCGGGACTAGCGAGGAATGAGCAGTTCTTC. It yields the protein CASSSPGLARNEQFF.